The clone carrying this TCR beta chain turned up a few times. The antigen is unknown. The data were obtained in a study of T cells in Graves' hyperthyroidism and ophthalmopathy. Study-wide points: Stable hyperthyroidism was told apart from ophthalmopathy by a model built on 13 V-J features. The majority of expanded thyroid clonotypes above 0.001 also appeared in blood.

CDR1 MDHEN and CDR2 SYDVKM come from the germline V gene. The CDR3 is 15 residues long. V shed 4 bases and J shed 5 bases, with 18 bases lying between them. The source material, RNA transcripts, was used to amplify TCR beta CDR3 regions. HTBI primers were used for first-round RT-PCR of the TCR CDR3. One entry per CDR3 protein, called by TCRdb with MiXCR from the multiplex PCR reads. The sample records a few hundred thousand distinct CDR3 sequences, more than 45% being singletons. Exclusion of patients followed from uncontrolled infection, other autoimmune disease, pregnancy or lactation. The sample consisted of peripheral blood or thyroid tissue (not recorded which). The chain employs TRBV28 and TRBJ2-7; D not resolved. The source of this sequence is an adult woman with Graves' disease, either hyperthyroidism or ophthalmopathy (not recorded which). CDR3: CASSSPRLAAHEQYF. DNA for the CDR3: TGTGCCAGCAGTTCCCCTAGACTGGCCGCGCACGAGCAGTACTTC. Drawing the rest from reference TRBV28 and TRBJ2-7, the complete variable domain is DVKVTQSSRYLVKRTGEKVFLECVQDMDHENMFWYRQDPGLGLRLIYFSYDVKMKEKGDIPEGYSVSREKKERFSLILESASTNQTSMYLCASSSPRLAAHEQYFGPGTRLTVT.